These 22 T cell receptor beta chains came from one sample sequenced in a study of technical replicates of blood from a handful of donors. Clones were read by immunoSEQ multiplex PCR, and TCRdb kept only the in-frame ones, dropping some. Of over 70,000 clones listed, about 97% are singletons. The specimen sequenced was T cells isolated from PBMCs. The receptors come from a human donor in good health.

The chain links TRBV7-3 to TRBJ2-3; TRBD1 might be the D (6 bases). V was pared by 5 bases and J by 4 bases, with 13 bases between. This CDR3 spans 14 amino acids. CDR1 and CDR2 from the germline V gene are SGHTA and FQGTGA. Here the CDR3 DNA reads TGTGCCAGCAGCCCAACCGGGACACCAGATACGCAGTATTTT. Translation: CASSPTGTPDTQYF.

This rearrangement joins TRBV14 to TRBJ2-5, with 8 bases fitting TRBD2. Germline-derived CDR1 and CDR2 are SGHDN and FVKESK. The CDR3 totals 14 residues. After removal of 4 bases from V and 4 bases from J, the junction contained 5 bases not matched to a gene. CDR3 nucleotides: TGTGCCAGCAGCCGTATAGCGGGAATAGAGACCCAGTACTTC. As protein: CASSRIAGIETQYF.

CDR3 in amino acids: CASGPPDRPNYTF. The CDR3 DNA is TGTGCCAGCGGACCCCCGGACAGGCCTAATTACACCTTC. The chain has TRBV6-4 and TRBJ1-2, with TRBD1 matching over 7 bases. Germline CDR1 is MRHNA and CDR2 is SNTAGT. With 8 bases clipped from V and 11 bases from J, the junction kept 14 bases outside the gene matches. This CDR3 has 13 residues.

The chain links TRBV2 to TRBJ1-5, with D possibly TRBD1 on 6 matching bases. This CDR3 has 14 amino acids. From germline, CDR1 is SNHLY and CDR2 FYNNEI. V was clipped by 8 bases and J by 5 bases, with 16 bases between them. The CDR3 bases are TGTGCCAGCCGGCTAAAGACAGGAGATCAGCCCCAGCATTTT. Its translation: CASRLKTGDQPQHF.

The chain is built from TRBV15 and TRBJ2-2, with 10 bases matching TRBD1. Losses at the gene ends were 7 bases for V and 6 bases for J; bases not matched to a gene: 11. There are 16 residues in the CDR3. The germline gives CDR1 LNHNV, CDR2 YYDKDF (reference sequence). The CDR3 region is CATTQYGTGDAGELFF. Written as DNA, the CDR3 is TGTGCCACCACCCAATACGGGACAGGGGACGCCGGGGAGCTGTTTTTT.

This clone was recorded only once. A read error may account for a junction end that differs from germline. V usage is TRBV7-2 and J usage is TRBJ1-2, with a tentative D call TRBD1 (6 bases). Germline CDR1 SGHTA, CDR2 FQGNSA. This CDR3 spans 11 amino acids. CDR3 nucleotide sequence: TGTGCCAGCAGCGGCCGACAGGCGTGGGCCTTC. It codes for CASSGRQAWAF.

The chain uses TRBV5-1 and TRBJ2-3, with TRBD2 matching over 7 bases. CDR1 is SGHRS, CDR2 YFSETQ, per germline. The CDR3 length is 17 residues. The junction had 12 bases not matched to a gene; V was cut back by 4 bases and J by 1 base. This chain's CDR3 is CASSPNPGDYGTDTQYF. Written as DNA, the CDR3 is TGCGCCAGCAGCCCCAACCCCGGGGACTACGGCACAGATACGCAGTATTTT.

J is TRBJ2-2 and V is TRBV5-1; D might be TRBD1 (8 bases). The CDR3 contains 17 residues. V lost 1 base to trimming and J lost 5 bases, with 18 bases between them. Germline V CDR1 and CDR2: SGHRS, YFSETQ. As DNA, the CDR3 is TGCGCCAGCAGCTTGCCTACAGGGGGGGTGAGGACCGGGGAGCTGTTTTTT. Translating gives CASSLPTGGVRTGELFF.

The sample holds a few counts of this clone. The chain carries TRBV5-4 and TRBJ2-7; TRBD1 is a possible D gene (6 bases). The CDR3 is made up of 13 amino acids. V was clipped by 4 bases and J by 3 bases, with 11 bases between them. Germline values: CDR1 SGHNT, CDR2 YYREEE (reference sequence). CDR3 region: CASSPKDSYEQYF. The CDR3 DNA reads TGTGCCAGCAGCCCAAAGGACAGCTACGAGCAGTACTTC.

J is TRBJ1-6 and V is TRBV30; D possibly corresponds to TRBD1 (5 bases). Trimming pared 1 base from V and 9 bases from J, leaving 19 bases between. In germline, CDR1 is GTSNPN, CDR2 SVGIG (reference sequence). The CDR3 length is 16 residues. CDR3 nucleotides: TGTGCCTGGAGTGACTGGGAGGGGCGTAAGTTTTCACCCCTCCACTTT. Translating it yields CAWSDWEGRKFSPLHF.

This rearrangement joins TRBV7-2 to TRBJ2-1; D may be TRBD2 (6 bases). There are 16 residues in the CDR3. Germline V gives CDR1 SGHTA, CDR2 FQGNSA. The germline V and J ends were trimmed by 1 base and 5 bases, with 15 bases remaining between them. The CDR3 spells CASSLVWGTLDNEQFF. The CDR3 region has the DNA TGTGCCAGCAGCTTAGTTTGGGGGACTTTAGACAATGAGCAGTTCTTC.

This chain joins TRBV29-1 and TRBJ1-5, with D possibly being TRBD1 (6 bases). Germline V gene data show CDR1 as SQVTM and CDR2 as ANQGSEA. V lost 3 bases and J lost 2, with 8 bases in between. The CDR3 covers 13 residues. The CDR3 spells CSVDSGGNQPQHF. In DNA form, the CDR3 reads TGCAGCGTTGACTCAGGGGGCAATCAGCCCCAGCATTTT.

J is TRBJ2-1 and V is TRBV10-2; D possibly corresponds to TRBD2 (6 bases). CDR3 length: 12 residues. The V gene lost 6 bases and the J gene lost 9 bases, with 12 bases spanning the gap. CDR1 and CDR2 from the germline V gene are WSHSY and SAAADI. The CDR3 coding sequence is TGCGCCAGCAGCCTACTAGCCCGTGAGCAGTTCTTC. It codes for CASSLLAREQFF.

The rearrangement links TRBV6-1 to TRBJ2-7, with D maybe TRBD1 (6 bases). Looked up from germline, CDR1 is MNHNS and CDR2 is SASEGT. This CDR3 has 14 amino acids. Trimming stripped 5 bases from V and 2 bases from J, with 13 bases between. DNA of the CDR3: TGTGCCAGCAGTCTCCGACAGGCCGCCTACGAGCAGTACTTC. It encodes CASSLRQAAYEQYF.

The chain combines TRBV28 with TRBJ2-7; tentative D call: TRBD2 (6 bases). Trimming took off 4 bases at V and 1 base at J, with 8 bases between the two ends. The CDR3 covers 13 residues. Germline V CDR1 and CDR2: MDHEN, SYDVKM. CDR3 DNA sequence: TGTGCCAGCAGTTCGCGGGGATCCTACGAGCAGTACTTC. Translating it yields CASSSRGSYEQYF.

This chain connects TRBV7-2 to TRBJ2-1, with 9 bases that match TRBD1. Germline CDR1 SGHTA, CDR2 FQGNSA. The CDR3 loop spans 16 amino acids. The trim removed 1 base at V and 4 bases at J, leaving 5 bases unmatched. CDR3 amino acids: CASSLDPGQGYNEQFF. The DNA for the CDR3 is TGTGCCAGCAGCTTAGACCCGGGACAGGGTTACAATGAGCAGTTCTTC. Complete variable domain (other parts from reference TRBV7-2 and TRBJ2-1): GAGVSQSPSNKVTEKGKDVELRCDPISGHTALYWYRQSLGQGLEFLIYFQGNSAPDKSGLPSDRFSAERTGGSVSTLTIQRTQQEDSAVYLCASSLDPGQGYNEQFFGPGTRLTVL.

The chain employs TRBV29-1 and TRBJ2-3; TRBD1 matches at 8 bases. Germline CDR1 SQVTM, CDR2 ANQGSEA. With V trimmed by 5 bases and J by 4 bases, 2 bases remained unmatched. The length of the CDR3 is 12 residues. CDR3 coding DNA: TGCAGCGTTAGGACAGGGCCAGATACGCAGTATTTT. This translates into CSVRTGPDTQYF.

V and J are TRBV18 and TRBJ1-3, with D possibly being TRBD1 (6 bases). Trimming cost V 3 bases and J 0 bases, with 12 bases left between them. The CDR3 spans 16 residues. Germline CDR1 and CDR2: KGHSH and LQKENI. The CDR3 DNA is TGTGCCAGCTCACCGGGCCGGACAGCCTCTGGAAACACCATATATTTT. Amino acids: CASSPGRTASGNTIYF.

This clone was observed a single time. This chain links TRBV6-4 with TRBJ1-2; 7 bases agree with TRBD1. CDR3 length: 18 amino acids. With V trimmed by 1 base and J by 0 bases, 11 bases remained unmatched. Germline values: CDR1 MRHNA, CDR2 SNTAGT. The CDR3 region has the DNA TGTGCCAGCAGTGACTACTTTGGCACAGGGGATCCTAACTATGGCTACACCTTC. This gives the protein CASSDYFGTGDPNYGYTF.

The chain combines TRBV5-1 with TRBJ1-1, with D possibly matching TRBD1 (6 bases). This CDR3 has 12 amino acids. V was pared by 4 bases and J by 4 bases, with 8 bases between. Germline V gene data show CDR1 as SGHRS and CDR2 as YFSETQ. CDR3 in amino acids: CASSEDSTEAFF. The CDR3 nucleotides are TGCGCCAGCAGCGAGGACAGCACTGAAGCTTTCTTT.

This chain joins TRBV4-2 and TRBJ2-1; 9 bases align to TRBD2. Germline-derived CDR1 and CDR2 are LGHNA and YNFKEQ. With 0 bases clipped from V and 5 bases from J, the junction kept 14 bases outside the gene matches. This CDR3 spans 19 amino acids. The CDR3 DNA is TGTGCCAGCAGCCAAGATATCGTCGGGCTAGCGGGAAGAAACAATGAGCAGTTCTTC. Translating it yields CASSQDIVGLAGRNNEQFF.

This sequence joins TRBV5-8 and TRBJ2-1; 13 nucleotides align to TRBD2. The germline V gene has CDR1 SGHTS and CDR2 YDEGEE. V gave up 3 bases and J gave up 7 bases; unmatched junction bases: 7. The CDR3 sequence is 16 residues long. CDR3 bases: TGTGCCAGCAGCTCCCCCCGGACTAGCGGGAGAAATGAGCAGTTCTTC. This gives the protein CASSSPRTSGRNEQFF.